These 19 T cell receptor beta chains came from one sample sequenced in a study of blood T cell repertoires in COVID-19. Method: immunoSEQ multiplex PCR; TCRdb's copy keeps in-frame clones and lacks some. The data hold roughly 200,000 clones, with around 83% observed a single time. Sequencing was done on a sample of peripheral blood. These receptors were collected from a woman older than 75 with acute or convalescent COVID-19.

The chain joins TRBV25-1 to TRBJ1-5, with D perhaps TRBD1 (5 bases). Germline CDR1 reads MGHDK; CDR2 reads SYGVNS. The V gene lost 2 bases and the J gene lost 8 bases, with 13 bases spanning the gap. CDR3 length: 14 amino acids. As DNA, the CDR3 is TGTGCCAGCAGTGAACAGGGAAGTATAAAGCCCCAGCATTTT. Protein: CASSEQGSIKPQHF.

This CDR3 is CASSHGAGQGDYGELFF. CDR3 coding DNA: TGCGCCAGCAGCCATGGAGCGGGACAGGGAGATTACGGGGAGCTGTTTTTT. The chain recombines TRBV5-1 with TRBJ2-2, with 9 bases fitting TRBD1. The CDR3 sequence is 17 residues long. Germline lookup yields CDR1 SGHRS and CDR2 YFSETQ. The V and J ends lost 4 bases and 7 bases, in that order; junction bases with no gene match: 14.

This sequence joins TRBV28 and TRBJ2-2; TRBD1 aligns across 10 bases. The V gene end was trimmed by 2 bases and the J gene end by 7 bases; junction bases not matched to a gene: 7. CDR3 length: 16 residues. In germline, CDR1 is MDHEN, CDR2 SYDVKM. DNA for the CDR3: TGTGCCAGCAGTTTAGGAGACAGGGGGCTAGGCGGGGAGCTGTTTTTT. Translating it yields CASSLGDRGLGGELFF.

This chain connects TRBV11-3 to TRBJ2-1; tentatively, D is TRBD2 (6 bases). The CDR3 length is 13 residues. V lost 6 bases and J 9 bases, leaving 15 bases between the germline ends. CDR1 and CDR2 (germline): SGHNT, YENEEA. The CDR3 region is CASSRGAAGEQFF. The CDR3 DNA is TGTGCCAGCAGTCGCGGGGCGGCGGGTGAGCAGTTCTTC.

This clone was counted at least ten times. This chain uses TRBV19 with TRBJ2-2; D may be TRBD2 (5 bases). Trimming stripped 8 bases from V and 1 base from J, with 14 bases between. CDR1 and CDR2 from the germline V gene are LNHDA and SQIVND (reference sequence). The CDR3 spans 15 residues. CDR3 nucleotide sequence: TGTGCCAGTCTCGACCGGACTGTGAACACCGGGGAGCTGTTTTTT. This sequence encodes CASLDRTVNTGELFF.

The chain combines TRBV30 with TRBJ1-5; tentative D call: TRBD1 (5 bases). Germline CDR1 is GTSNPN and CDR2 is SVGIG (reference sequence). Trimming removed 0 bases at V and 1 base at J, with 10 bases between. CDR3 size: 15 residues. CDR3 loop: CAWSVSKGSNQPQHF. Here the CDR3 DNA reads TGTGCCTGGAGTGTAAGTAAGGGGAGCAATCAGCCCCAGCATTTT.

This chain links TRBV19 with TRBJ2-1, with unresolved D. Trimming pared 6 bases from V and 5 bases from J, leaving 14 bases between. CDR3 length: 14 amino acids. Germline-derived CDR1 and CDR2 are LNHDA and SQIVND (reference sequence). The CDR3 loop reads CASSKSVQNNEQFF. The CDR3 nucleotides read TGTGCCAGTAGCAAGAGCGTCCAGAACAATGAGCAGTTCTTC.

CDR3 DNA sequence: TGCGCCAGCGAAACGACTAGCGGGAGGGTGGACAATGAGCAGTTCTTC. The encoded protein is CASETTSGRVDNEQFF. The chain combines TRBV10-1 with TRBJ2-1, with TRBD2 matching over 14 bases. Unmatched junction bases numbered 8, after V lost 8 bases and J lost 5 bases. The CDR3 loop spans 16 amino acids. Germline V gene sequence: CDR1 WNHNN, CDR2 SYGVQD (reference sequence).

The gene calls are TRBV4-1 and TRBJ1-2, with 8 bases aligning to TRBD1. CDR3 length equals 13 residues. Per the germline V gene, CDR1 is MGHRA and CDR2 is YSYEKL. J lost 7 bases, V lost 4 bases, and 5 bases had no gene match. The DNA for the CDR3 is TGCGCCAGCAGCCCAGGGGGCGCAACTGGCTACACCTTC. Translated: CASSPGGATGYTF.

This clone was detected once. This chain joins TRBV20-1 and TRBJ2-7; tentatively, D is TRBD2 (6 bases). The CDR3 runs to 14 residues. V lost 3 bases and J 6 bases, leaving 18 bases between the germline ends. The germline V gene has CDR1 DFQATT and CDR2 SNEGSKA (reference sequence). The DNA of the CDR3 is TGCAGTGCTAGTCGTGCGGTGACTAGTGTCGAGCAGTACTTC. This codes for CSASRAVTSVEQYF.

This chain links TRBV7-9 with TRBJ2-7, with D possibly TRBD1 on 6 matching bases. Trimming removed 3 bases from V and 0 bases from J, with 9 bases in between. The V gene's germline CDR1 is SEHNR and CDR2 FQNEAQ (reference sequence). This CDR3 has 14 residues. The CDR3 nucleotides are TGTGCCAGCAGCTTTGGGGGCAGCTCCTACGAGCAGTACTTC. This sequence encodes CASSFGGSSYEQYF.

The chain recombines TRBV6-6 with TRBJ2-3; tentative D call: TRBD1 (5 bases). This CDR3 spans 14 amino acids. The germline V gene encodes CDR1 MNHNY and CDR2 SVGAGI (reference sequence). The germline V and J ends were trimmed by 8 bases and 3 bases, with 15 bases remaining between them. The CDR3: CASVGQGGTDTQYF. In nucleotides, the CDR3 is TGTGCCAGCGTGGGCCAGGGTGGAACAGATACGCAGTATTTT.

The chain couples TRBV3-1 (or the pseudogene TRBV3-2) to TRBJ1-1; no reliable D call. This CDR3 is 13 amino acids long. Trimming removed 6 bases at V and 0 bases at J, with 8 bases between. Germline CDR1 is LGHDT and CDR2 is YNNKEL (reference sequence). The CDR3 loop reads CASRGQVNTEAFF. The CDR3 DNA follows: TGTGCCAGCAGGGGCCAGGTGAACACTGAAGCTTTCTTT.

This clone appeared many times. The V gene is TRBV6-2 or TRBV6-3, the J gene TRBJ2-5; possibly TRBD1 for D (6 bases). V was clipped by 4 bases and J by 5 bases, with 8 bases between them. The CDR3 consists of 12 residues. Per germline, CDR1 MNHEY and CDR2 SVGEGT. The CDR3 is CASSSRGETQYF. CDR3 coding DNA: TGTGCCAGCAGTTCCAGGGGCGAGACCCAGTACTTC.

This clone was picked up a small number of times. The chain recombines TRBV30 with TRBJ1-1, with D maybe TRBD1 (6 bases). Germline lookup yields CDR1 GTSNPN and CDR2 SVGIG (reference sequence). This CDR3 is 14 amino acids long. V dropped 2 bases and J dropped 6 bases, with 16 bases sitting between them. The CDR3 DNA is TGTGCCTGGAGTTTAAGGGGGGGTGGCGCTGAAGCTTTCTTT. The encoded protein is CAWSLRGGGAEAFF.

The chain combines TRBV30 with TRBJ2-1; 7 bases line up with TRBD1. Looked up from germline, CDR1 is GTSNPN and CDR2 is SVGIG (reference sequence). The CDR3 length is 18 residues. Trimming at V came to 7 bases and at J to 0 bases, leaving 18 bases not matched to a gene. For the CDR3, the DNA is TGTGCCTACCAAGGAGGATCCCGGACAGGTCACTCCTACAATGAGCAGTTCTTC. Translating it yields CAYQGGSRTGHSYNEQFF. The variable domain in full, with the rest retrieved from reference TRBV30 and TRBJ2-1, is SQTIHQWPATLVQPVGSPLSLECTVEGTSNPNLYWYRQAAGRGLQLLFYSVGIGQISSEVPQNLSASRPQDRQFILSSKKLLLSDSGFYLCAYQGGSRTGHSYNEQFFGPGTRLTVL.

This clone appeared once. The chain recombines TRBV18 with TRBJ1-1; possibly TRBD1 for D (5 bases). CDR3 length equals 14 residues. V was pared by 5 bases and J by 0 bases, with 10 bases between. Germline V gene sequence: CDR1 KGHSH, CDR2 LQKENI. For the CDR3, the DNA is TGTGCCAGCTCAGGTAGGACAATGAACACTGAAGCTTTCTTT. It encodes CASSGRTMNTEAFF.

The rearrangement links TRBV9 to TRBJ2-5; the match to TRBD1 covers 8 bases. Germline CDR1 reads SGDLS; CDR2 reads YYNGEE. The CDR3 has 14 amino acids. V was pared by 3 bases and J by 4 bases, with 5 bases of the junction left unmatched. In DNA, the CDR3 is TGTGCCAGCAGCGCCCAGGGGGCTGGAGAGACCCAGTACTTC. Translated, it gives CASSAQGAGETQYF.

The chain recombines TRBV9 with TRBJ2-6, with 7 bases lining up with TRBD1. The CDR3 has 19 residues. Per the germline V gene, CDR1 is SGDLS and CDR2 is YYNGEE. V lost 3 bases, J lost 0 bases, and 12 bases stayed unmatched. DNA of the CDR3: TGTGCCAGCAGCGGGACACAGGGGCTATTACTCTCTGGGGCCAACGTCCTGACTTTC. Amino acid sequence: CASSGTQGLLLSGANVLTF.